Listed below are T cell receptor beta chains from one sample, sequenced in a study of blood T cell repertoires in COVID-19. Clones were sequenced by immunoSEQ multiplex PCR, and TCRdb holds only the in-frame ones, with some missing. The table includes around 400,000 clones, around 83% detected once. Sequencing input: PBMCs or T cells enriched from blood (not recorded which). Receptors were obtained from a woman between 45 and 65 years old who had recovered from COVID-19. CDR3s leave out the opening cysteine and the closing phenylalanine or tryptophan. The order of the fields is J gene, V gene, CDR3 protein.

TRBJ2-5 TRBV19 ASSTTSGVAGETQY
TRBJ2-2 TRBV7-9 ASSTRQGADTGELF
TRBJ1-5 TRBV19 ASSIIQGSHQPQH
TRBJ1-1 TRBV4-2 ASSQDPGTEAF
TRBJ2-1 TRBV9 ASSVVGTSAREQF
TRBJ1-5 TRBV7-2 ASTGDSNQPQH
TRBJ1-2 TRBV21-1 ASSSQPGTLDGGLGGYT
TRBJ1-4 TRBV7-2 ASRRGARGEKLF
TRBJ1-1 TRBV7-2 ASSLRRQGANTEAF
TRBJ2-1 TRBV3-1/TRBV3-2 ASSDWTSGHTYNEQF
TRBJ1-3 TRBV9 ASRKDNSGNTIY
TRBJ2-7 TRBV27 ASSLNSGYEQY
TRBJ1-3 TRBV6-5 ASANANSGNTIY
TRBJ2-7 TRBV19 ASSIAGQDEQY
TRBJ2-1 TRBV11-1 ASASGTGGGDEQF
TRBJ1-1 TRBV7-8 ASSFSDRVTEAF
TRBJ1-6 TRBV27 ASSPRSSSYNSPLH
TRBJ2-2 TRBV2 ASSLGTRDTGELF
TRBJ1-1 TRBV2 ASSRYRDTEAF
TRBJ2-1 TRBV19 ASSIPPNEQF
TRBJ2-4 TRBV5-6 ASSDQQGAVDIQY
TRBJ1-1 TRBV11-1 ASSHSRDSPHLAF
TRBJ2-1 TRBV9 ASSPTTSGGYNEQF
TRBJ1-2 TRBV5-1 ASSPGQEHGYT
TRBJ2-6 TRBV7-2 ASSLLALSSGANVLT